These 14 T cell receptor beta chains originate from one sample sequenced in a study of T-cell reconstitution after alpha-beta-depleted transplantation in children. Unique molecular identifiers were used in preparing the TCRbeta library. From the PCR reads, TCRdb called clonotypes with MiXCR, one entry per CDR3 protein. The table shows about 200,000 distinct CDR3 sequences, with around 8.4% occurring only once. Sequences were derived from PBMCs, mostly from graft donor cells, sampled 360 days after TCRalphabeta/CD19-depleted stem cell transplant. These receptors were taken from a male patient under 10 years old who had a stem cell transplant for acute myeloid leukemia, so the T cells may come from the graft donor.

The V call is TRBV19, the J call TRBJ1-5; no reliable D call. The V end lost 1 base, the J end lost 2 bases, and 9 bases lay between the germline ends. The V gene's germline CDR1 is LNHDA and CDR2 SQIVND (reference sequence). This CDR3 is 15 amino acids long. In DNA form, the CDR3 reads TGTGCCAGTAGTATAGGCAGGATTGGCAATCAGCCCCAGCATTTT. It specifies CASSIGRIGNQPQHF.

This clonotype has just a few counts. V gene TRBV6-5 combines with J gene TRBJ2-5; D is uncertain. This CDR3 is 16 amino acids long. Germline CDR1 and CDR2: MNHEY and SVGAGI. Trimming removed 4 bases from V and 2 bases from J, with 17 bases in between. The CDR3 nucleotides are TGTGCCAGCAGTTTCCACGGATGGGCGCAGCAAGAGACCCAGTACTTC. Its translation is CASSFHGWAQQETQYF.

The gene calls are TRBV7-3 and TRBJ2-1; TRBD1 agrees at 7 bases. The CDR3 spans 14 residues. V shed 5 bases and J 2 bases; nucleotides not matched to a gene: 3. Germline loops: CDR1 SGHTA, CDR2 FQGTGA. DNA of the CDR3: TGTGCCAGCAGCCCCAGGGGGACCTACAATGAGCAGTTCTTC. It is translated as CASSPRGTYNEQFF. Together with reference TRBV7-3 and TRBJ2-1, the CDR3 gives the full variable domain: GAGVSQTPSNKVTEKGKYVELRCDPISGHTALYWYRQSLGQGPEFLIYFQGTGAADDSGLPNDRFFAVRPEGSVSTLKIQRTERGDSAVYLCASSPRGTYNEQFFGPGTRLTVL.

The chain has TRBV7-8 and TRBJ1-5; D unresolved. Germline V gene sequence: CDR1 SGHVS, CDR2 FQNEAQ. The V and J ends lost 5 bases and 7 bases respectively, with 12 bases between them. The CDR3 totals 13 residues. DNA of the CDR3: TGTGCCAGCAGCCTGCAGACCCAACAGCCCCAGCATTTT. The encoded protein is CASSLQTQQPQHF.

This clonotype was counted ten times or more. The V call is TRBV12-3 or TRBV12-4, the J call TRBJ1-5; D remains ambiguous. The CDR3 consists of 14 residues. V lost 6 bases, J lost 2 bases, and 11 bases lay in between. The CDR3 DNA reads TGTGCCAGCAGCTTCGGGGATGGCAATCAGCCCCAGCATTTT. This gives the protein CASSFGDGNQPQHF.

The J gene is TRBJ2-3, the V gene TRBV5-1; TRBD2 is a possible D gene (6 bases). The CDR3 length is 14 residues. V dropped 1 base and J dropped 6 bases, with 12 bases sitting between them. The germline V gene has CDR1 SGHRS and CDR2 YFSETQ. CDR3: CASSLTSSRDTQYF. As DNA, the CDR3 is TGCGCCAGCAGCTTGACTAGCTCGAGGGATACGCAGTATTTT.

V gene TRBV29-1 combines with J gene TRBJ1-2, with D uncertain. This CDR3 is built from 12 residues. Deletions cut 8 bases from V and 5 bases from J, with 15 bases between. Germline CDR1 SQVTM, CDR2 ANQGSEA. This CDR3 is CSSEVGGYGYTF. CDR3 DNA: TGCAGCTCCGAAGTAGGTGGATATGGCTACACCTTC.

This chain links TRBV5-1 with TRBJ1-5; no reliable D call. The CDR3 spans 13 residues. Looked up from germline, CDR1 is SGHRS and CDR2 is YFSETQ. Trimming shortened V by 4 bases and J by 5 bases, and 10 bases separated the two germline ends. This chain's CDR3 is CASSEGADQPQHF. For the CDR3, the DNA is TGCGCCAGCAGCGAGGGTGCCGATCAGCCCCAGCATTTT.

The chain carries TRBV18 and TRBJ1-1; D not certain. V lost 4 bases to trimming and J lost 1 base, with 7 bases between them. In germline, CDR1 is KGHSH, CDR2 LQKENI. The CDR3 length is 13 residues. The CDR3 protein is CASSHGTNTEAFF. CDR3 DNA: TGTGCCAGCTCACACGGAACGAACACTGAAGCTTTCTTT.

The V and J genes are TRBV7-9 and TRBJ1-2, with unresolved D. The CDR3 covers 11 residues. The germline V gene has CDR1 SEHNR and CDR2 FQNEAQ (reference sequence). The V gene lost 6 bases and the J gene lost 1 base, with 3 bases spanning the gap. The CDR3 loop reads CASSYNYGYTF. CDR3 nucleotides: TGTGCCAGCAGTTATAACTATGGCTACACCTTC.

This clonotype was recorded many times. The V and J genes are TRBV20-1 and TRBJ2-6, with a weak D call TRBD2 (5 bases). Looked up from germline, CDR1 is DFQATT and CDR2 is SNEGSKA (reference sequence). The CDR3 contains 18 residues. With 1 base removed from V and 0 bases from J, the gap between germline ends came to 16 bases. CDR3 protein: CSARALPRVVSGANVLTF. In DNA, the CDR3 is TGCAGTGCTAGAGCTCTTCCGAGGGTAGTCTCTGGGGCCAACGTCCTGACTTTC.

This chain connects TRBV28 to TRBJ2-5; 7 bases are a match to TRBD2. This CDR3 spans 15 amino acids. Germline lookup yields CDR1 MDHEN and CDR2 SYDVKM. The trim removed 2 bases at V and 4 bases at J, leaving 7 bases unmatched. This chain's CDR3 is CASSLAGVGRETQYF. The CDR3 region has the DNA TGTGCCAGCAGTTTAGCGGGAGTGGGTAGAGAGACCCAGTACTTC.

This chain joins TRBV9 and TRBJ1-4, with a tentative D call TRBD1 (5 bases). The germline V gene has CDR1 SGDLS and CDR2 YYNGEE. The length of the CDR3 is 15 residues. Trimming took off 4 bases at V and 0 bases at J, with 10 bases between the two ends. CDR3 nucleotide sequence: TGTGCCAGCAGCTTGATGGGGGCAACTAATGAAAAACTGTTTTTT. Translating gives CASSLMGATNEKLFF.

This clonotype was counted ten times or more. V is TRBV28 and J is TRBJ2-1; 11 bases are shared with TRBD1. With 6 bases clipped from V and 8 bases from J, the junction kept 6 bases outside the gene matches. CDR1 and CDR2 from the germline V gene are MDHEN and SYDVKM. The CDR3 totals 14 residues. CDR3 loop: CASRPGQGVDEQFF. The CDR3 coding sequence is TGTGCCAGCAGACCGGGACAGGGGGTGGATGAGCAGTTCTTC. Drawing the rest from reference TRBV28 and TRBJ2-1, the complete variable domain is DVKVTQSSRYLVKRTGEKVFLECVQDMDHENMFWYRQDPGLGLRLIYFSYDVKMKEKGDIPEGYSVSREKKERFSLILESASTNQTSMYLCASRPGQGVDEQFFGPGTRLTVL.